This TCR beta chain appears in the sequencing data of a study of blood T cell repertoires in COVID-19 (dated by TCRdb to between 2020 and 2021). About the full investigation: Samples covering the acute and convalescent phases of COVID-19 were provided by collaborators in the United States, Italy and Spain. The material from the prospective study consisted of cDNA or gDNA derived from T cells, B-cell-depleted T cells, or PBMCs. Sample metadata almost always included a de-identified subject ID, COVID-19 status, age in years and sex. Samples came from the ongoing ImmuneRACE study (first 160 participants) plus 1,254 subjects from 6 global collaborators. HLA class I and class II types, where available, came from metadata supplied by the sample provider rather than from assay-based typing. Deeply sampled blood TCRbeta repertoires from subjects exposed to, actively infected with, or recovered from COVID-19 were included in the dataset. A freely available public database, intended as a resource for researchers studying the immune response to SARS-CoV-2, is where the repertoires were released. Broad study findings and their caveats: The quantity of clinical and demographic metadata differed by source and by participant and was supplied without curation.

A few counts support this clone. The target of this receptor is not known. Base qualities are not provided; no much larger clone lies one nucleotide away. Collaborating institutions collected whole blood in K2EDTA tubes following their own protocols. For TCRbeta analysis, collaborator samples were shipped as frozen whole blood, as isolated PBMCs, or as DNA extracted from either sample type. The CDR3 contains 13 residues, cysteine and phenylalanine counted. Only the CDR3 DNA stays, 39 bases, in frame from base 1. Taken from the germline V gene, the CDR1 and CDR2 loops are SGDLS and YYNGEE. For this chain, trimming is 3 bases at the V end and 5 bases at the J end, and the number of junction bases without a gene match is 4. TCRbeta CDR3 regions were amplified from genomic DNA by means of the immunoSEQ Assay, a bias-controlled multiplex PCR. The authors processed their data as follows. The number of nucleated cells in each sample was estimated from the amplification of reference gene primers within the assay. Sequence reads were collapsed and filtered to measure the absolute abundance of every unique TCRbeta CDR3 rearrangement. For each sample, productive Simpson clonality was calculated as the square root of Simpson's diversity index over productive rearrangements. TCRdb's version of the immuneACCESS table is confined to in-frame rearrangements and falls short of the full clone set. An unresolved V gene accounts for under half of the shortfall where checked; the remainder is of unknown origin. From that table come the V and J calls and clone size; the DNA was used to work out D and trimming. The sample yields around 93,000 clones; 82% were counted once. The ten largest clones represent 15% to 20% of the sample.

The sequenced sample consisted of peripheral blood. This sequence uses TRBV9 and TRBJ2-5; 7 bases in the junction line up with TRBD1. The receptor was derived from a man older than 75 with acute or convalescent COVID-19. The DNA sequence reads TGTGCCAGCAGCGCCGGACAGGCGGAGACCCAGTACTTC. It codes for CASSAGQAETQYF.